These 17 T cell receptor beta chains were sequenced from one sample in a study of OX40 agonist ivuxolimab in advanced cancers. The repertoire was sequenced with immunoSEQ multiplex PCR; TCRdb's copy has only in-frame clones and lacks some. The sample carries 30,000 to 40,000 clones, 80% to 90% recorded once. The sample was CD4+ or CD8+ T cells sorted from blood, taken in a trial of the OX40 agonist ivuxolimab. Receptors were obtained from an adult with an advanced solid tumor such as melanoma, head and neck, liver or kidney cancer.

V gene TRBV5-4 combines with J gene TRBJ2-3; D ambiguous. The germline V gene has CDR1 SGHNT and CDR2 YYREEE (reference sequence). The CDR3 is made up of 14 amino acids. Trimming took 5 bases from V and 1 from J, leaving 11 bases between them. The CDR3 DNA reads as TGTGCCAGCAGTTTTGGTGGACGCACAGATACGCAGTATTTT. Translation gives CASSFGGRTDTQYF.

This rearrangement joins TRBV7-9 to TRBJ1-4; TRBD1 agrees at 10 bases. Germline V gene lookup returns CDR1 SEHNR and CDR2 FQNEAQ (reference sequence). The CDR3 is made up of 16 amino acids. V lost 5 bases and J lost 2; bases outside the gene matches: 5. In DNA, the CDR3 is TGTGCCAGCAGCCCCGGGACAGGGGATACTAATGAAAAACTGTTTTTT. This codes for CASSPGTGDTNEKLFF.

The genes are TRBV5-1 and TRBJ2-6, with 9 bases fitting TRBD1. Losses at the gene ends were 5 bases for V and 4 bases for J; bases not matched to a gene: 13. Germline-derived CDR1 and CDR2 are SGHRS and YFSETQ. This CDR3 contains 18 residues. CDR3 bases: TGCGCCAGCAGAGCCGGGACAGGGTCTTTTCAGGGGGCCAACGTCCTGACTTTC. This gives the protein CASRAGTGSFQGANVLTF.

The chain uses TRBV2 and TRBJ2-1, with TRBD2 as a possible D gene (6 bases). The CDR3 has 13 amino acids. V was trimmed by 3 bases and J by 6 bases, leaving 9 bases between them. From germline, CDR1 is SNHLY and CDR2 FYNNEI. CDR3 protein: CASSEISGNEQFF. Written as DNA, the CDR3 is TGTGCCAGCAGTGAGATTAGCGGCAATGAGCAGTTCTTC.

The chain carries TRBV18 and TRBJ2-4; no definite D call. Germline lookup yields CDR1 KGHSH and CDR2 LQKENI. This CDR3 is built from 17 residues. V lost 0 bases and J 2 bases, leaving 14 bases between the germline ends. CDR3 nucleotides: TGTGCCAGCTCACCACCGCCTGCGACATGGCCCAAAAACATTCAGTACTTC. It translates to CASSPPPATWPKNIQYF. The full variable domain, in which reference TRBV18 and TRBJ2-4 provide the parts outside the CDR3, is NAGVMQNPRHLVRRRGQEARLRCSPMKGHSHVYWYRQLPEEGLKFMVYLQKENIIDESGMPKERFSAEFPKEGPSILRIQQVVRGDSAAYFCASSPPPATWPKNIQYFGAGTRLSVL.

The rearrangement uses TRBV9 and TRBJ2-3; no definite D call. The length of the CDR3 is 14 residues. The V and J ends lost 0 bases and 0 bases respectively, with 5 bases between them. The germline V gene has CDR1 SGDLS and CDR2 YYNGEE. CDR3 in DNA: TGTGCCAGCAGCGTAGCTGGCAGCACAGATACGCAGTATTTT. It is translated as CASSVAGSTDTQYF.

J is TRBJ2-7 and V is TRBV4-3; possibly TRBD1 or TRBD2 for D (5 bases each). Germline loops: CDR1 LGHNA, CDR2 YSLEER. The CDR3 runs 17 residues. With 0 bases removed from V and 4 bases from J, the gap between germline ends came to 19 bases. The CDR3 sequence is CASSQDWGTQHRYEQYF. DNA of the CDR3: TGCGCCAGCAGCCAAGATTGGGGGACCCAGCATAGGTACGAGCAGTACTTC.

The chain is built from TRBV4-3 and TRBJ2-1; the D call may be TRBD1 or TRBD2 (6 bases each). V was shortened by 0 bases and J by 8 bases, with 14 bases between the two germline ends. This CDR3 contains 15 residues. In germline, CDR1 is LGHNA, CDR2 YSLEER. The CDR3 spells CASSQDRGQFYEQFF. The DNA of the CDR3 is TGCGCCAGCAGCCAAGATCGGGGGCAATTCTATGAGCAGTTCTTC.

This clone was observed a single time. The chain couples TRBV13 to TRBJ2-5; D is undetermined. The V end was cut by 0 bases, the J end by 2 bases, with 7 bases between. The CDR3 consists of 14 residues. CDR1 and CDR2 (germline): PRHDT, FYEKMQ (reference sequence). The CDR3 region is CASSLGPAQETQYF. The CDR3, as DNA: TGTGCCAGCAGCTTAGGTCCAGCACAAGAGACCCAGTACTTC.

The V call is TRBV9, the J call TRBJ1-6; D remains unclear. Germline V CDR1 and CDR2: SGDLS, YYNGEE. Trimming left V 4 bases short and J 4 bases short, with 12 bases between. CDR3 length: 15 residues. The DNA for the CDR3 is TGTGCCAGCAGCCCTATCCCAGAGTATAATTCACCCCTCCACTTT. Translating it yields CASSPIPEYNSPLHF.

This clone was detected only a few times. The chain carries TRBV14 and TRBJ2-7; TRBD2 agrees at 7 bases. Germline assignment: CDR1 SGHDN and CDR2 FVKESK. The CDR3 consists of 12 residues. The V gene end was trimmed by 4 bases and the J gene end by 3 bases; junction bases not matched to a gene: 0. CDR3 coding DNA: TGTGCCAGCAGCCCTAGCGGCTACGAGCAGTACTTC. It codes for CASSPSGYEQYF.

This sequence joins TRBV27 and TRBJ2-7; D unresolved. CDR1 and CDR2 from the germline V gene are MNHEY and SMNVEV (reference sequence). The CDR3 covers 13 residues. V gave up 3 bases and J gave up 0 bases, with 6 bases separating them. The CDR3 spells CASSFDSSYEQYF. In nucleotides, the CDR3 is TGTGCCAGCAGTTTTGACTCCTCCTACGAGCAGTACTTC.

The gene calls are TRBV6-1 and TRBJ2-5; D may correspond to TRBD1 or TRBD2 (5 bases each). From germline, CDR1 is MNHNS and CDR2 SASEGT. This CDR3 is built from 15 residues. The V gene lost 1 base and the J gene lost 11 bases, with 20 bases spanning the gap. The CDR3, as DNA: TGTGCCAGCAGTGAAGGGACGGGACCACTGGGGGAGCAGTACTTC. Its translation: CASSEGTGPLGEQYF.

The chain links TRBV6-5 to TRBJ1-2; D not certain. The CDR3 covers 14 residues. Trimming cost V 0 bases and J 10 bases, with 15 bases left between them. CDR1 is MNHEY, CDR2 SVGAGI, per germline. The CDR3 sequence: CASSYSAPGLNYTF. In DNA form, the CDR3 reads TGTGCCAGCAGTTACTCTGCACCGGGTTTGAACTACACCTTC.

The V call is TRBV9, the J call TRBJ2-2, with D unresolved. The V end was cut by 0 bases, the J end by 5 bases, with 5 bases between. This CDR3 has 13 amino acids. The germline CDR1 and CDR2 sequences are SGDLS and YYNGEE. CDR3 protein: CASSVATTGELFF. The CDR3, as DNA: TGTGCCAGCAGCGTAGCTACGACCGGGGAGCTGTTTTTT.

This sequence joins TRBV30 and TRBJ1-5; tentatively, D is TRBD1 (6 bases). Germline lookup yields CDR1 GTSNPN and CDR2 SVGIG (reference sequence). The CDR3 runs to 15 residues. Trimming took 3 bases from V and 0 from J, leaving 12 bases between them. The CDR3 region is CAWSAGTTSNQPQHF. The CDR3 DNA follows: TGTGCCTGGAGCGCCGGGACAACTAGCAATCAGCCCCAGCATTTT.

As concerns this clone: The sample holds other DNA sequences that translate to the same CDR3. This chain links TRBV19 with TRBJ2-1, with a weak D call TRBD1 (6 bases). The V end lost 4 bases, the J end lost 3 bases, and 10 bases lay between the germline ends. From germline, CDR1 is LNHDA and CDR2 SQIVND (reference sequence). The CDR3 is 14 residues long. CDR3 in DNA: TGTGCCAGTAGTAAAGGGGGAGACTACAATGAGCAGTTCTTC. It codes for CASSKGGDYNEQFF.